Included here is one T cell receptor beta chain sequence, with context. The antigen is unknown. The germline CDR1 and CDR2 sequences are MNHNS and SASEGT. J lost 4 bases, V lost 1 base, and 3 bases had no gene match. The CDR3 is 15 residues long. This record belongs to a study of T cell responses to AZD1222 COVID-19 vaccine. Libraries were prepared by immunoSEQ multiplex PCR; TCRdb keeps only in-frame clonotypes and omits some of them. Of roughly 100,000 clones listed, around 82% are singletons. Broader study findings: Only a handful of people who got AZD1222 tested seropositive at baseline. Mostly white British, mostly female donors; authors suggested clonal diversity may be underestimated. Within unmutated variant regions lay the reported targets of nearly half of spike-specific TCRs.

The chain has TRBV6-1 and TRBJ1-2; 10 bases fit TRBD1. The receptor comes from an adult in good health. Sequencing was performed on peripheral blood, taken on day 0 of AZD1222 vaccination. This CDR3 reads CASSEGQGAGYGYTF. DNA for the CDR3: TGTGCCAGCAGTGAAGGACAGGGGGCAGGCTATGGCTACACCTTC.